These 11 T cell receptor beta chains were sequenced from one sample in a study of immune evolution from preneoplasia to lung adenocarcinoma. The protocol was immunoSEQ multiplex PCR, while the TCRdb copy is restricted to in-frame clones and leaves out a portion. The repertoire holds about 4,600 clones, with over 75% as singletons. The sequenced material came from FFPE invasive lung adenocarcinoma tissue. The receptors come from a person between 45 and 65 years old with lung adenocarcinoma.

This clone has just one count. The rearrangement links TRBV10-3 to TRBJ2-1, with D uncertain. This CDR3 has 11 amino acids. Trimming pared 1 base from V and 5 bases from J, leaving 0 bases between. CDR1 and CDR2 from the germline V gene are ENHRY and SYGVKD. The CDR3: CAISEYNEQFF. The CDR3 DNA is TGTGCCATCAGTGAGTACAATGAGCAGTTCTTC.

This chain joins TRBV10-2 and TRBJ2-2; unclear D gene. The CDR3 loop spans 15 amino acids. V lost 2 bases and J 1 base, leaving 8 bases between the germline ends. CDR1 is WSHSY, CDR2 SAAADI, per germline. This chain's CDR3 is CASSEIRRNTGELFF. The CDR3 DNA reads TGCGCCAGCAGTGAGATCAGGCGGAACACCGGGGAGCTGTTTTTT.

V is TRBV27 and J is TRBJ1-5; 9 nucleotides align to TRBD1. CDR3 length equals 15 residues. V lost 5 bases and J lost 10; bases outside the gene matches: 12. Germline V lookup: CDR1 MNHEY, CDR2 SMNVEV (reference sequence). The chain's CDR3 is CASSPGDRDLSPQHF. The CDR3 DNA is TGTGCCAGCAGTCCGGGGGACAGGGATTTAAGCCCCCAGCATTTT.

The chain joins TRBV5-6 to TRBJ2-5; D call uncertain. Germline V gene lookup returns CDR1 SGHDT and CDR2 YYEEEE. V lost 2 bases and J 4 bases, leaving 6 bases between the germline ends. The CDR3 is 12 residues long. DNA of the CDR3: TGTGCCAGCAGCTTTTTTTCAGAGACCCAGTACTTC. As protein: CASSFFSETQYF.

The chain recombines TRBV27 with TRBJ2-1, with D perhaps TRBD1 or TRBD2 (5 bases each). The CDR3 sequence is 12 residues long. V shed 7 bases and J shed 10 bases, with 14 bases lying between them. CDR1 is MNHEY and CDR2 is SMNVEV in the germline V gene (reference sequence). The CDR3 nucleotides read TGTGCCAGCAAAGGCGAGAGGGACGAGCAGTTCTTC. It translates to CASKGERDEQFF.

The chain combines TRBV29-1 with TRBJ1-2; D is possibly TRBD1 (5 bases). The CDR3 totals 12 residues. V was pared by 3 bases and J by 8 bases, with 13 bases between. CDR1 and CDR2 from the germline V gene are SQVTM and ANQGSEA. Here the CDR3 reads CSVDMEGSGYTF. CDR3 coding DNA: TGCAGCGTTGACATGGAGGGGTCGGGCTACACCTTC.

The CDR3 DNA follows: TGTGCCAGCAGCCACCTTGGAGGGCGGGAGCTTTCCCATGAGCAGTTCTTC. Residues: CASSHLGGRELSHEQFF. The chain recombines TRBV4-2 with TRBJ2-1, with TRBD2 identical over 7 bases. V was pared by 3 bases and J by 8 bases, with 16 bases of the junction left unmatched. The CDR3 contains 17 residues. The germline V gene encodes CDR1 LGHNA and CDR2 YNFKEQ.

The J gene is TRBJ2-7, the V gene TRBV10-2; TRBD2 matches 9 bases. Germline values: CDR1 WSHSY, CDR2 SAAADI. V dropped 6 bases and J dropped 0; count of bases not matched to a gene: 6. CDR3 length: 15 amino acids. The CDR3 nucleotides are TGCGCCAGCAGGCCCCCGGGACTAGCCTCCTACGAGCAGTACTTC. Amino acids: CASRPPGLASYEQYF.

A remark on this clone: The identical CDR3 is also encoded by other nucleotide sequences in the sample. V is TRBV18 and J is TRBJ1-2; D is unresolved. Germline V lookup: CDR1 KGHSH, CDR2 LQKENI. This CDR3 is 12 amino acids long. The ends were cut back, 4 bases at V and 6 bases at J, with 9 bases in the middle. This chain's CDR3 is CASSRPVDGYTF. The CDR3 region has the DNA TGTGCCAGCTCACGACCAGTAGATGGCTACACCTTC. The entire variable domain, with the rest obtained from reference TRBV18 and TRBJ1-2, is as follows: NAGVMQNPRHLVRRRGQEARLRCSPMKGHSHVYWYRQLPEEGLKFMVYLQKENIIDESGMPKERFSAEFPKEGPSILRIQQVVRGDSAAYFCASSRPVDGYTFGSGTRLTVV.

The chain recombines TRBV5-5 with TRBJ1-1; 11 positions match TRBD1. There are 15 residues in the CDR3. The junction had 2 bases not matched to a gene; V was cut back by 0 bases and J by 4 bases. Germline V gene lookup returns CDR1 SGHKS and CDR2 YYEKEE (reference sequence). The DNA for the CDR3 is TGTGCCAGCAGCTTGGCGGGGACAGGGGGCACTGAAGCTTTCTTT. Protein product: CASSLAGTGGTEAFF.

The chain combines TRBV28 with TRBJ1-2, with no clear D. The V and J ends lost 7 bases and 4 bases respectively, with 19 bases between them. CDR3 size: 15 residues. The germline CDR1 and CDR2 sequences are MDHEN and SYDVKM. The CDR3 loop reads CASTARERATYGYTF. The CDR3 nucleotides read TGTGCCAGCACCGCCCGGGAACGGGCCACCTATGGCTACACCTTC.